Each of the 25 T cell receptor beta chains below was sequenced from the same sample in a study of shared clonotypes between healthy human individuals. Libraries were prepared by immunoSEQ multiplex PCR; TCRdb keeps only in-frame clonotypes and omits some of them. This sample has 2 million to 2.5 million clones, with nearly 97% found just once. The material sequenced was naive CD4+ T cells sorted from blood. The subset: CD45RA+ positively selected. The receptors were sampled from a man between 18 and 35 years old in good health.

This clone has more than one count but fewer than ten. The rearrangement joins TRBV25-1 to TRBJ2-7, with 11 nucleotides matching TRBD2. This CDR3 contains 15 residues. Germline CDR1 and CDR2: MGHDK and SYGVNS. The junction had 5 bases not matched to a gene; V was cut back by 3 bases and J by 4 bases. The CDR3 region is CASSDSGRADYEQYF. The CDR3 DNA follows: TGTGCCAGCAGTGATAGCGGGAGGGCCGATTACGAGCAGTACTTC.

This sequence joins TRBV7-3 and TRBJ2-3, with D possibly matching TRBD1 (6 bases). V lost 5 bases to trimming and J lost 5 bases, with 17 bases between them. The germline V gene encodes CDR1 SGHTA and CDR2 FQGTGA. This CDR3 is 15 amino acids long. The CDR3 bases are TGTGCCAGCAGCGGGGGCTTAGCGAGCGGAGATACGCAGTATTTT. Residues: CASSGGLASGDTQYF.

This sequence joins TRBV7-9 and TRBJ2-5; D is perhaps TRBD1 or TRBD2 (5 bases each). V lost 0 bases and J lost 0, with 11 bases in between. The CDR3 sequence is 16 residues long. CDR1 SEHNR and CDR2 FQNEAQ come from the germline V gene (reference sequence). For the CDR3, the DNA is TGTGCCAGCAGCTTAGCGCTTGGGGGTGACCAAGAGACCCAGTACTTC. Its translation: CASSLALGGDQETQYF.

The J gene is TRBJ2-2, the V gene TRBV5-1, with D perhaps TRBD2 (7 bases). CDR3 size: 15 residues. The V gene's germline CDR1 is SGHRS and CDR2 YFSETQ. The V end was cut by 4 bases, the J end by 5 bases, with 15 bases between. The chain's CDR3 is CASSTGGRGTGELFF. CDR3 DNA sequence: TGCGCCAGCAGCACGGGGGGCCGTGGAACCGGGGAGCTGTTTTTT.

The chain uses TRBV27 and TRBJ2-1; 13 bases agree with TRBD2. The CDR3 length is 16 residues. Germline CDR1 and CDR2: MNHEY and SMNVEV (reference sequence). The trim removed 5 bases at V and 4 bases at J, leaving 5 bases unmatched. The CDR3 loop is CASSPGLAGAYNEQFF. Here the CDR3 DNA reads TGTGCCAGCAGTCCAGGACTAGCGGGGGCATACAATGAGCAGTTCTTC.

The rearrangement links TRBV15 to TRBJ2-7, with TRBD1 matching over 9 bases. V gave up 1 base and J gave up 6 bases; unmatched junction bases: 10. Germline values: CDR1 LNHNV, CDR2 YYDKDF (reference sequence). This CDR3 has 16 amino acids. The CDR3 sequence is CATSRGQGTGSAEQYF. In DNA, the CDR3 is TGTGCCACCAGCAGAGGACAAGGGACAGGGTCAGCCGAGCAGTACTTC.

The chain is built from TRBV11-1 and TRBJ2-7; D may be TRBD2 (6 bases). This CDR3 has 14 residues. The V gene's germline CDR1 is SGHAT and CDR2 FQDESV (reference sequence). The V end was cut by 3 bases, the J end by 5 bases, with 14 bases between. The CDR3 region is CASSLGGVWNEQYF. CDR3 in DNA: TGTGCCAGCAGCTTGGGCGGGGTTTGGAACGAGCAGTACTTC.

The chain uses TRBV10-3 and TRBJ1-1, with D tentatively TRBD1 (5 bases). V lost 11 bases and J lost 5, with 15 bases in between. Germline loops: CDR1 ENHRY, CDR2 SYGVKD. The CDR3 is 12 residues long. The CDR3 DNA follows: TGTGCCTCTTCACCGGGGCAGACTGAAGCTTTCTTT. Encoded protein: CASSPGQTEAFF.

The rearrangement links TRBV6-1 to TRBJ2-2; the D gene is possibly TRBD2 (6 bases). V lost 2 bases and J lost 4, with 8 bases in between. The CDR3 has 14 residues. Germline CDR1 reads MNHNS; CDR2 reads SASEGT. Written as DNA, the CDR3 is TGTGCCAGCAGTGAACGGGGAGGCACCGGGGAGCTGTTTTTT. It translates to CASSERGGTGELFF.

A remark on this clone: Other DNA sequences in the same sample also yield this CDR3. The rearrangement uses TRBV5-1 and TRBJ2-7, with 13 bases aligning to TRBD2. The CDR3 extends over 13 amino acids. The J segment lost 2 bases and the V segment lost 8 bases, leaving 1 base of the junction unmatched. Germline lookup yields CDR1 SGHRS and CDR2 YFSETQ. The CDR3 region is CASGTSGTYEQYF. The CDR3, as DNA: TGCGCCAGTGGGACTAGCGGGACCTACGAGCAGTACTTC.

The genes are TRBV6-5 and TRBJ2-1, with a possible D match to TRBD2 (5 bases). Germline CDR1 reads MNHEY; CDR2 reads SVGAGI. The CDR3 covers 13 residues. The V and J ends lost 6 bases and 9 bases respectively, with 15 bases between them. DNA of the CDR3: TGTGCCAGCAGGCGGAGGCTAGCAAGTGAGCAGTTCTTC. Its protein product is CASRRRLASEQFF.

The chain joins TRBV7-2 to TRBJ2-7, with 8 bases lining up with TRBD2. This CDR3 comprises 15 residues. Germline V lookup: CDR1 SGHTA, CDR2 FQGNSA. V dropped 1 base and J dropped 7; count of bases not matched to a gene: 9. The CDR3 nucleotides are TGTGCCAGCAGCTTAGAGCGTGCGGCGGGAGGTGAGCAGTACTTC. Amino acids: CASSLERAAGGEQYF.

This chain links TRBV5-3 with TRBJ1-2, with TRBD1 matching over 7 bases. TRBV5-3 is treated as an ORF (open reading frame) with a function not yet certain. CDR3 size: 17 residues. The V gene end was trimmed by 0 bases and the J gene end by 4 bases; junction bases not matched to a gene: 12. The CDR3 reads CARSLVRRGREGYGYTF. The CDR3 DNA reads TGTGCCAGAAGCTTGGTGCGGAGGGGGCGAGAGGGCTATGGCTACACCTTC.

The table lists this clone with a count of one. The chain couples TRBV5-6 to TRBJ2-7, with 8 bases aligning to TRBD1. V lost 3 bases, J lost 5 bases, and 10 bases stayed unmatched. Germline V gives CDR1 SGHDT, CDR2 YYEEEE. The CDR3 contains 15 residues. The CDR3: CASSSPDRAYHEQYF. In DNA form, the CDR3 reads TGTGCCAGCAGCTCCCCGGACAGGGCTTACCACGAGCAGTACTTC. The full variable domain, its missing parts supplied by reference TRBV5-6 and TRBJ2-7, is DAGVTQSPTHLIKTRGQQVTLRCSPKSGHDTVSWYQQALGQGPQFIFQYYEEEERQRGNFPDRFSGHQFPNYSSELNVNALLLGDSALYLCASSSPDRAYHEQYFGPGTRLTVT.

The DNA of the CDR3 is TGTGCCAGCAGTGTTCGGAGCTCTGGAAACACCATATATTTT. Amino acids: CASSVRSSGNTIYF. This sequence joins TRBV6-1 and TRBJ1-3, with D uncertain. The V and J ends lost 4 bases and 0 bases respectively, with 7 bases between them. The CDR3 contains 14 residues. Germline CDR1 reads MNHNS; CDR2 reads SASEGT.

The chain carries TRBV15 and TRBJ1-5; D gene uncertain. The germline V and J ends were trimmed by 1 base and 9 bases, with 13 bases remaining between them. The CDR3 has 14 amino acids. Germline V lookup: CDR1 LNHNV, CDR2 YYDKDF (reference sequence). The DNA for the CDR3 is TGTGCCACCAGCAGAGGACTAGACTCGCCGCCCCAGCATTTT. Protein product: CATSRGLDSPPQHF.

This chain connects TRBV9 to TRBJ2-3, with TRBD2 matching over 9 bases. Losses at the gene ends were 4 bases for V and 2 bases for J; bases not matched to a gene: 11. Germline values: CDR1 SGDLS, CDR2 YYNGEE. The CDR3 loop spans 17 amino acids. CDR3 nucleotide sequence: TGTGCCAGCAGCTTTGTGACCGGGACTAGCTACACAGATACGCAGTATTTT. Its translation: CASSFVTGTSYTDTQYF.

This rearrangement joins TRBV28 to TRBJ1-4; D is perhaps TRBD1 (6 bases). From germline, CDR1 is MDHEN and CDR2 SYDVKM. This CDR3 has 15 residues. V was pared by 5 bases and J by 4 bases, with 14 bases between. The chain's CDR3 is CASSPLDRDNEKLFF. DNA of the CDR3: TGTGCCAGCAGTCCTCTGGACAGAGATAATGAAAAACTGTTTTTT.

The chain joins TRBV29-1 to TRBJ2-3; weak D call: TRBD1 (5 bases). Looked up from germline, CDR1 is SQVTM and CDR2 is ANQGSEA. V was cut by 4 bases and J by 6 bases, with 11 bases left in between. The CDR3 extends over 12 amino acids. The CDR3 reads CSVVVRGDTQYF. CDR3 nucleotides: TGCAGCGTTGTTGTTAGGGGTGATACGCAGTATTTT.

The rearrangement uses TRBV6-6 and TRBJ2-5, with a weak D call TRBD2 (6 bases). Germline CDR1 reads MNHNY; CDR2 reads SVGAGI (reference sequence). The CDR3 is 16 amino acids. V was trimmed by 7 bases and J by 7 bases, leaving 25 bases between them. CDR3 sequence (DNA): TGTGCCAGCATTCCTACTATTAGCGGCACTTCAGGGACCCAGTACTTC. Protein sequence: CASIPTISGTSGTQYF.

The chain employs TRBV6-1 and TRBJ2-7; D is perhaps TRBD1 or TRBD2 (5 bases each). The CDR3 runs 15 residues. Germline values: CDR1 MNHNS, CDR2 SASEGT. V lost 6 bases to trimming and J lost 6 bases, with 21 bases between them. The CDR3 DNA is TGTGCCAGCAGCGATGGGGGAACTGGCCCGGGCGAGCAGTACTTC. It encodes CASSDGGTGPGEQYF.

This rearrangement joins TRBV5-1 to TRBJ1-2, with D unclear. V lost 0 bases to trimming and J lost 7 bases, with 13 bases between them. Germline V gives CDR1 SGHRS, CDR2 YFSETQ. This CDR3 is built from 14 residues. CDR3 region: CASSLDTDLLGYTF. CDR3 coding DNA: TGCGCCAGCAGCTTGGACACGGATTTACTTGGCTACACCTTC.

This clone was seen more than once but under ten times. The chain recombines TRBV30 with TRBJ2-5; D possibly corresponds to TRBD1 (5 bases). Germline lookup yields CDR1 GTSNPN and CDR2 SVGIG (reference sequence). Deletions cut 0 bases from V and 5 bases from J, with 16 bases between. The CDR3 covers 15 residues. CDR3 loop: CAWSVQRGLTETQYF. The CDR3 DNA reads TGTGCCTGGAGTGTACAAAGGGGCCTCACGGAGACCCAGTACTTC.

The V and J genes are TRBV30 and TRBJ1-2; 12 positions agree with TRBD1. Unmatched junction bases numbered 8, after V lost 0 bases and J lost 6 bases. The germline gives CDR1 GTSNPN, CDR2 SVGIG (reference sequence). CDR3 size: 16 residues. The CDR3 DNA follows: TGTGCCTGGAGTGTACTCCCGGGACAGGGGGCGAATGGCTACACCTTC. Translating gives CAWSVLPGQGANGYTF. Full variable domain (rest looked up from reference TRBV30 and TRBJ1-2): SQTIHQWPATLVQPVGSPLSLECTVEGTSNPNLYWYRQAAGRGLQLLFYSVGIGQISSEVPQNLSASRPQDRQFILSSKKLLLSDSGFYLCAWSVLPGQGANGYTFGSGTRLTVV.

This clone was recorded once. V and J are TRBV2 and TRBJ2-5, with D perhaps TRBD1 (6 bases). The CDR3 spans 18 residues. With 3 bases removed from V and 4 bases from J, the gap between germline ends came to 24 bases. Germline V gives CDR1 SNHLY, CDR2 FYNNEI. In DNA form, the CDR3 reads TGTGCCAGCAGTGACGATATGGGGACAAGAGGGTGGGGAGAGACCCAGTACTTC. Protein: CASSDDMGTRGWGETQYF. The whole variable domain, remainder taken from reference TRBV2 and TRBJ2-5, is EPEVTQTPSHQVTQMGQEVILRCVPISNHLYFYWYRQILGQKVEFLVSFYNNEISEKSEIFDDQFSVERPDGSNFTLKIRSTKLEDSAMYFCASSDDMGTRGWGETQYFGPGTRLLVL.